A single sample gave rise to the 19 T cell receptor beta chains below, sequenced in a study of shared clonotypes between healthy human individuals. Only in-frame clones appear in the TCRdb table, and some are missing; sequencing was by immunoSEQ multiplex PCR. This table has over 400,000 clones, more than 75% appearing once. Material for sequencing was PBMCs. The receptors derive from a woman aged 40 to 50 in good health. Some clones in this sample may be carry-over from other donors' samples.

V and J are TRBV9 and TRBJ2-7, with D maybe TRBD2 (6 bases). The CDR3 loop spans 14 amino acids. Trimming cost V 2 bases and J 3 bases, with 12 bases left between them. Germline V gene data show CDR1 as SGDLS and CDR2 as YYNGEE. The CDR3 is CASSVRDGVYEQYF. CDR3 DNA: TGTGCCAGCAGCGTGCGGGACGGAGTCTACGAGCAGTACTTC.

CDR3 protein: CASSSTSLRSGRYTDTQYF. The CDR3, as DNA: TGTGCCAGCAGCTCCACAAGCCTGAGGAGCGGGAGGTACACAGATACGCAGTATTTT. This chain connects TRBV7-8 to TRBJ2-3, with TRBD2 identical over 9 bases. The V and J ends lost 4 bases and 2 bases, in that order; junction bases with no gene match: 16. The CDR3 is 19 amino acids. Germline lookup yields CDR1 SGHVS and CDR2 FQNEAQ. The full variable domain, rest sourced from reference TRBV7-8 and TRBJ2-3, is GAGVSQSPRYKVAKRGQDVALRCDPISGHVSLFWYQQALGQGPEFLTYFQNEAQLDKSGLPSDRFFAERPEGSVSTLKIQRTQQEDSAVYLCASSSTSLRSGRYTDTQYFGPGTRLTVL.

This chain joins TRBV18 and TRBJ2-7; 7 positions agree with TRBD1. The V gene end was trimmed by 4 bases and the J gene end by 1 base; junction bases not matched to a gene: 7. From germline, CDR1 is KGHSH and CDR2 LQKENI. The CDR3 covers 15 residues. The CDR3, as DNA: TGTGCCAGCTCACGTACAGGGGATGGTTCCTACGAGCAGTACTTC. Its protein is CASSRTGDGSYEQYF.

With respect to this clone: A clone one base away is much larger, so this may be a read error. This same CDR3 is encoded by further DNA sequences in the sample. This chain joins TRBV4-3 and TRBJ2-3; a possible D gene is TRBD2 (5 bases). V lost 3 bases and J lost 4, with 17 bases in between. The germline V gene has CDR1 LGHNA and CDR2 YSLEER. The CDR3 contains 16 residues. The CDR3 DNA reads TGCGCCAGCAGCCAGGTAGGAGGTAGCGCGGCAGATACGCAGTATTTT. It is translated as CASSQVGGSAADTQYF.

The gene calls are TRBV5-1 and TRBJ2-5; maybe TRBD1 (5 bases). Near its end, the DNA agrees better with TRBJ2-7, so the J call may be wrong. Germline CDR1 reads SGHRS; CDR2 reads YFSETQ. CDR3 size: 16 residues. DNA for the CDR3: TGCGCCAGCAGCTTGGAAGGGGTCCCACCCTCCTACGAGCAGTACTTC. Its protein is CASSLEGVPPSYEQYF.

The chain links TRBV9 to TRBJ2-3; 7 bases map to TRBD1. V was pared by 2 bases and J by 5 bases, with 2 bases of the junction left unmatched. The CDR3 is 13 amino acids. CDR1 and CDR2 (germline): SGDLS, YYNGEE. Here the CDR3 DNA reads TGTGCCAGCAGCGTCAACAGGGGAGATACGCAGTATTTT. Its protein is CASSVNRGDTQYF.

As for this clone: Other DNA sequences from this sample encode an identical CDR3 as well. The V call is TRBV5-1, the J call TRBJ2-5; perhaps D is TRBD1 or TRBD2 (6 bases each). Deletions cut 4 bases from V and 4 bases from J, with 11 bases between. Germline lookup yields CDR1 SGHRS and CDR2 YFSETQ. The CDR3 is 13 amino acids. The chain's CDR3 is CASSGGPGETQYF. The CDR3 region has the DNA TGCGCCAGCAGCGGGGGGCCCGGAGAGACCCAGTACTTC.

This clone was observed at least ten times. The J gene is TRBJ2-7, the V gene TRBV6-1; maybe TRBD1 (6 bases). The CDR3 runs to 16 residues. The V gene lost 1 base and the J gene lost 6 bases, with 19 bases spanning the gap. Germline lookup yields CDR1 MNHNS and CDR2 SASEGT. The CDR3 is CASSEVQGRGRAEQYF. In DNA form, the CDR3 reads TGTGCCAGCAGTGAAGTTCAAGGCAGGGGTAGGGCCGAGCAGTACTTC.

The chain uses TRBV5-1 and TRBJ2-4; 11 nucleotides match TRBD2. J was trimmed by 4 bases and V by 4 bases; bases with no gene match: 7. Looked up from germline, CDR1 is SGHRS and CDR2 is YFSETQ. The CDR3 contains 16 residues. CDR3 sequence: CASSGIAGGKKNIQYF. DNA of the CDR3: TGCGCCAGCAGCGGAATAGCGGGAGGGAAGAAAAACATTCAGTACTTC.

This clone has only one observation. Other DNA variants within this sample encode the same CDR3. The CDR3 loop reads CASSLASGSTDTQYF. In DNA form, the CDR3 reads TGTGCCAGCAGCTTAGCTAGCGGGAGCACAGATACGCAGTATTTT. The J gene is TRBJ2-3, the V gene TRBV7-2; TRBD2 matches at 7 bases. Trimming took 0 bases from V and 0 from J; bases not matched to a gene: 0. There are 15 residues in the CDR3. CDR1 is SGHTA, CDR2 FQGNSA, per germline.

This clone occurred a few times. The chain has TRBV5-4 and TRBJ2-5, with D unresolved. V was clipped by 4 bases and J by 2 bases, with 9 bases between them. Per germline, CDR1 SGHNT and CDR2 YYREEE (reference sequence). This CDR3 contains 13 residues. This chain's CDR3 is CASSRSPQETQYF. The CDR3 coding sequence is TGTGCCAGCAGCCGCTCCCCTCAAGAGACCCAGTACTTC.

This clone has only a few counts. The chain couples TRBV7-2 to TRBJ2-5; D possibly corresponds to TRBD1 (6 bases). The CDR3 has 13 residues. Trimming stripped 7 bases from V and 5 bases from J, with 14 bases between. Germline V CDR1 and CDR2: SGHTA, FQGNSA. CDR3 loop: CASTPTGLETQYF. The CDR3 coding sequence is TGTGCCAGCACCCCGACAGGATTGGAGACCCAGTACTTC.

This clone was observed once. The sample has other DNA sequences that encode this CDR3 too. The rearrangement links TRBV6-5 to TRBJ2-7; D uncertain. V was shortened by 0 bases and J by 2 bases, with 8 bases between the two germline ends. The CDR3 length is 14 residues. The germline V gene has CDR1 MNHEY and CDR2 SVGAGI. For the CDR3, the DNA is TGTGCCAGCAGTTACTCGAACCCCCCCTACGAGCAGTACTTC. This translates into CASSYSNPPYEQYF.

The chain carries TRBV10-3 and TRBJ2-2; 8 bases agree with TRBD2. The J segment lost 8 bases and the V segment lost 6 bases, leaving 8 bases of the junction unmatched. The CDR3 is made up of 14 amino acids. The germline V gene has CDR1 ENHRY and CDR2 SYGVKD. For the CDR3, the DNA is TGTGCCATCAGACCCGGGGGGGGCGTTGGGGAGCTGTTTTTT. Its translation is CAIRPGGGVGELFF.

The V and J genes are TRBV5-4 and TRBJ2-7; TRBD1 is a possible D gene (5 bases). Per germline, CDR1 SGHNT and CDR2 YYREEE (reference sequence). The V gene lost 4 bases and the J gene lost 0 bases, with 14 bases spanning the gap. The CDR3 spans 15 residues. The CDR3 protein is CASSPGHFLSYEQYF. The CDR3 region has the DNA TGTGCCAGCAGCCCCGGACACTTCCTCTCCTACGAGCAGTACTTC.

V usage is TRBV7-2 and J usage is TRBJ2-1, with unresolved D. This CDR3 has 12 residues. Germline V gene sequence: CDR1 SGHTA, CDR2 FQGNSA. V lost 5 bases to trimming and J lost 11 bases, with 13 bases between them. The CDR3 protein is CASSPNRAKQFF. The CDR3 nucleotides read TGTGCCAGCAGCCCGAACCGGGCGAAGCAGTTCTTC. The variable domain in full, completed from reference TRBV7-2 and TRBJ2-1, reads GAGVSQSPSNKVTEKGKDVELRCDPISGHTALYWYRQSLGQGLEFLIYFQGNSAPDKSGLPSDRFSAERTGGSVSTLTIQRTQQEDSAVYLCASSPNRAKQFFGPGTRLTVL.

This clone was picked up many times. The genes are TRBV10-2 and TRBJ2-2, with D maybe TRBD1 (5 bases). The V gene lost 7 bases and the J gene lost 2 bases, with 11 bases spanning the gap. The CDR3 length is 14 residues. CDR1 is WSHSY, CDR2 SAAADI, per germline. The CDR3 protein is CASKKDTNTGELFF. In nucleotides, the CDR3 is TGCGCCAGCAAGAAGGACACCAACACCGGGGAGCTGTTTTTT.

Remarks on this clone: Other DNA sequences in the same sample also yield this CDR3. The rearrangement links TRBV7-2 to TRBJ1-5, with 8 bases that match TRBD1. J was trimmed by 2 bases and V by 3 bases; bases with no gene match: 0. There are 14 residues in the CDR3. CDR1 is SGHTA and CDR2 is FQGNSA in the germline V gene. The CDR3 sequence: CASSLGQGNQPQHF. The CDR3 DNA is TGTGCCAGCAGCTTGGGACAGGGCAATCAGCCCCAGCATTTT. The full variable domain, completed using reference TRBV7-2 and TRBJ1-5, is GAGVSQSPSNKVTEKGKDVELRCDPISGHTALYWYRQSLGQGLEFLIYFQGNSAPDKSGLPSDRFSAERTGGSVSTLTIQRTQQEDSAVYLCASSLGQGNQPQHFGDGTRLSIL.

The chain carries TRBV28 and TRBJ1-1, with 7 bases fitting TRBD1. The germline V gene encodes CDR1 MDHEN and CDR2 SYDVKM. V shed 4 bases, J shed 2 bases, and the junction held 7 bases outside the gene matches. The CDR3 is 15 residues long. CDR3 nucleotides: TGTGCCAGCAGTTCCGCAGGGGGTCGTAACACTGAAGCTTTCTTT. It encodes CASSSAGGRNTEAFF.